Below are 2 T cell receptor beta chains sequenced from a single sample in a study of T cell responses to AZD1222 COVID-19 vaccine. Produced via immunoSEQ multiplex PCR; TCRdb's table is partial and in-frame only. The data contain over 120,000 clones, 92% of them singletons. The sample in question was peripheral blood, obtained on day 0 of AZD1222 vaccination. The receptors derive from an adult in good health.

V usage is TRBV7-8 and J usage is TRBJ1-3; 9 bases fit TRBD1. The CDR3 has 16 residues. Per germline, CDR1 SGHVS and CDR2 FQNEAQ. J lost 4 bases, V lost 5 bases, and 9 bases had no gene match. The CDR3 spells CASSPIGTGRGNTIYF. CDR3 sequence (DNA): TGTGCCAGCAGCCCCATTGGGACAGGGAGAGGAAACACCATATATTTT.

This clone has just one count. The chain combines TRBV5-4 with TRBJ1-2; 9 positions match TRBD1. There are 15 residues in the CDR3. With 0 bases clipped from V and 1 base from J, the junction kept 1 base outside the gene matches. Looked up from germline, CDR1 is SGHNT and CDR2 is YYREEE (reference sequence). CDR3 nucleotides: TGTGCCAGCAGCTTGGTGGACAGGGGTAACTATGGCTACACCTTC. Translated: CASSLVDRGNYGYTF.